Sequencing of this T cell receptor beta chain was carried out in a study of cytomegalovirus exposure and HLA in healthy donors. Study-wide results and limits: Listed as cytomegalovirus-associated were roughly 180 TCR beta chains. It has been reported that TCR beta sequences accurately predicted the HLA-A and HLA-B alleles of most subjects.

It was with 60 Vbeta and 13 Jbeta primers that the PCR ran. Sequenced by immunoSEQ multiplex PCR; TCRdb stores in-frame clones only, minus some. The sample records 90,000 to 110,000 clones, 80% to 85% being singletons. The CDR3 contains 14 residues. Germline V gene data show CDR1 as MNHEY and CDR2 as SVGAGI. V was cut by 6 bases and J by 7 bases, with 16 bases left in between. This clone was detected a few times. The antigen remains undetermined. The specimen sequenced was PBMCs. This TCR was sampled from a woman aged 25-40 years in good health and CMV-seronegative. V is TRBV6-5 and J is TRBJ2-1; D may be TRBD2 (6 bases). In DNA form, the CDR3 reads TGTGCCAGCAGACCAACCTCCCTAGCGAATGAGCAGTTCTTC. It specifies CASRPTSLANEQFF.